This T cell receptor beta chain was identified in a study of vaccination and CD4 T cells after COVID-19. Overall study: The convalescents comprised six males and four females, two of them Hispanic. A CEFX pool, an HIV-1 Nef pool, or no peptide went to control cultures.

A word on this clonotype: Its specificity is unknown.

Treatment: approximately nine-day PBMC culture with coronavirus spike peptide pools or control peptides (ViraFEST assay). Following expansion of antigen-specific T cells with peptide pools, ViraFEST then sequenced TCRs. With the Oncomine TCR Beta short-read assay, DNA from cultured CD4+ T cells was sequenced. Genomic DNA extraction was carried out from cultured CD4+ T cells. TCRdb redid the calling of the PCR reads with MiXCR, one entry per CDR3 protein. Of about 20,000 distinct CDR3 sequences listed, roughly 50% are singletons. The CDR3 covers 15 residues. Germline V gives CDR1 MNHNS, CDR2 SASEGT. Deletions cut 6 bases from V and 1 base from J, with 15 bases between.

This TCR derives from a human donor who had recovered from COVID-19. The chain is built from TRBV6-1 and TRBJ1-2; no definite D call. Sequenced input: CD4+ T cells from blood, cultured in vitro. CDR3 sequence reads: CASRLREGFNYGYTF. CDR3 sequence (DNA): TGTGCCAGCAGACTCCGCGAAGGTTTTAACTATGGCTACACCTTC.